The entry below gives a single TCR beta chain sequence along with its context. This specimen comes from a study of blood T cell repertoires in COVID-19. Here immunoSEQ multiplex PCR was the method, and the copy in TCRdb shows in-frame clones only, minus some. Of around 220,000 clones in the sample, around 90% were seen once. The CDR3 extends over 17 amino acids. V was clipped by 3 bases and J by 0 bases, with 18 bases between them. Germline V lookup: CDR1 LNHDA, CDR2 SQIVND (reference sequence). The TCR originated in a woman aged 25 to 39 with acute COVID-19. The chain is built from TRBV19 and TRBJ2-7; a weak D match, TRBD1 (5 bases). Sequences were obtained from PBMCs or T cells enriched from blood (not recorded which). CDR3 in amino acids: CASSIRSAQGSSYEQYF. The CDR3 region has the DNA TGTGCCAGTAGTATTAGGTCGGCCCAGGGATCCTCCTACGAGCAGTACTTC.